The 9 T cell receptor beta chains below all came from one sample that was sequenced in a study of shared clonotypes between healthy human individuals. CD45RO negativity and positive selection for CCR7 defined naive CD8 cells, a population that excluded terminally differentiated effector memory CD45RA+ cells. TCRdb keeps only in-frame clones here, not all; method: immunoSEQ multiplex PCR. The data hold about 580,000 clones, with roughly 98% observed a single time. The sequencing input was naive CD8+ T cells sorted from blood. These receptors were obtained from a man in his thirties or forties in good health.

The chain is built from TRBV9 and TRBJ2-1; possibly TRBD1 for D (5 bases). This CDR3 spans 16 amino acids. V was cut by 0 bases and J by 4 bases, with 14 bases left in between. The germline V gene has CDR1 SGDLS and CDR2 YYNGEE. CDR3 protein: CASSVADSKAYNEQFF. The CDR3, as DNA: TGTGCCAGCAGCGTAGCTGACAGCAAGGCTTACAATGAGCAGTTCTTC.

The rearrangement joins TRBV5-1 to TRBJ2-7; a possible D gene is TRBD1 (6 bases). The V end was cut by 4 bases, the J end by 2 bases, with 10 bases between. This CDR3 is 13 amino acids long. Germline CDR1 reads SGHRS; CDR2 reads YFSETQ. DNA for the CDR3: TGCGCCAGCAGCACGCCAGGGGCCTACGAGCAGTACTTC. This translates into CASSTPGAYEQYF.

The DNA of the CDR3 is TGTGCCAGCTCAGCTACGAACACTGAAGCTTTCTTT. Amino acid sequence: CASSATNTEAFF. The chain is built from TRBV18 and TRBJ1-1; D gene unclear. Trimming removed 5 bases from V and 1 base from J, with 5 bases in between. CDR3 length: 12 amino acids. CDR1 is KGHSH, CDR2 LQKENI, per germline.

CDR3 in amino acids: CASSTEQTYEQYF. CDR3 bases: TGTGCCAGCAGTACAGAACAAACCTACGAGCAGTACTTC. The chain is built from TRBV28 and TRBJ2-7; no firm D call. V was trimmed by 5 bases and J by 2 bases, leaving 10 bases between them. Germline V gene lookup returns CDR1 MDHEN and CDR2 SYDVKM. The CDR3 spans 13 residues.

V and J are TRBV2 and TRBJ2-2; 10 nucleotides line up with TRBD2. The germline V gene encodes CDR1 SNHLY and CDR2 FYNNEI. V dropped 1 base and J dropped 5; count of bases not matched to a gene: 4. The CDR3 length is 16 residues. Here the CDR3 reads CASSEGSSGRTGELFF. The CDR3, as DNA: TGTGCCAGCAGTGAAGGGAGTAGCGGGAGGACCGGGGAGCTGTTTTTT.

The V call is TRBV7-9, the J call TRBJ2-1; D might be TRBD2 (5 bases). This CDR3 region has 12 residues. The V end lost 3 bases, the J end lost 9 bases, and 9 bases lay between the germline ends. Germline CDR1 SEHNR, CDR2 FQNEAQ (reference sequence). Here the CDR3 reads CASSLVRVEQFF. The CDR3 DNA reads as TGTGCCAGCAGCTTGGTGCGGGTTGAGCAGTTCTTC.

The chain carries TRBV7-9 and TRBJ2-1; weak D call: TRBD2 (6 bases). CDR1 and CDR2 from the germline V gene are SEHNR and FQNEAQ (reference sequence). The CDR3 length is 13 residues. V lost 8 bases and J lost 2, with 10 bases in between. The CDR3 DNA sequence: TGTGCCAGCTTAGCGGCCACCTACAATGAGCAGTTCTTC. Translation gives CASLAATYNEQFF.

The CDR3 loop reads CASSYRAINQPQHF. The CDR3 coding sequence is TGTGCCAGCAGTTACAGGGCCATCAATCAGCCCCAGCATTTT. The chain carries TRBV6-6 and TRBJ1-5; D ambiguous. The CDR3 is 14 residues long. Germline assignment: CDR1 MNHNY and CDR2 SVGAGI (reference sequence). The V and J ends lost 2 bases and 3 bases respectively, with 8 bases between them.

The chain recombines TRBV28 with TRBJ2-1; 8 nucleotides line up with TRBD2. V gave up 7 bases and J gave up 6 bases; unmatched junction bases: 23. In germline, CDR1 is MDHEN, CDR2 SYDVKM. The CDR3 runs to 19 residues. The DNA of the CDR3 is TGTGCCAGCATCCTCTCCAAGGGGTCCGCCTCCAGCGGGAGCAATGAGCAGTTCTTC. Translated: CASILSKGSASSGSNEQFF.